Shown below are 3 T cell receptor beta chains from a single sample sequenced in a study of blood T cell repertoires in COVID-19. TCRdb's copy holds only in-frame clones and misses some; the assay was immunoSEQ multiplex PCR. The sample includes 250,000 to 350,000 clones, about 87% seen only once; the top ten take roughly 7%. Specimen: peripheral blood. Receptor source: a woman in her thirties who had recovered from COVID-19.

This clone was detected once. The chain couples TRBV19 to TRBJ1-1; D not certain. The CDR3 extends over 14 amino acids. V gave up 1 base and J gave up 3 bases, with 9 bases separating them. Germline loops: CDR1 LNHDA, CDR2 SQIVND (reference sequence). CDR3 nucleotides: TGTGCCAGTAGTATAGTTTTTTCGGACACTGAAGCTTTCTTT. Translation: CASSIVFSDTEAFF.

This chain uses TRBV11-2 with TRBJ2-5, with D perhaps matching TRBD1 (5 bases). The CDR3 runs 16 residues. V was clipped by 5 bases and J by 5 bases, with 21 bases between them. CDR1 and CDR2 (germline): SGHAT, FQNNGV. In nucleotides, the CDR3 is TGTGCCAGCAGCAGAGACAGAATGGGGTTGGGGGAGACCCAGTACTTC. It is translated as CASSRDRMGLGETQYF.

J is TRBJ2-3 and V is TRBV18; 8 nucleotides align to TRBD2. CDR3 size: 16 residues. Looked up from germline, CDR1 is KGHSH and CDR2 is LQKENI. With 2 bases clipped from V and 8 bases from J, the junction kept 12 bases outside the gene matches. CDR3 sequence reads: CASSPGLARTGGTQYF. CDR3 DNA sequence: TGTGCCAGCTCACCAGGACTAGCTCGGACGGGGGGTACGCAGTATTTT.